This entry lists 10 T cell receptor beta chains sequenced from one sample in a study of T cell responses to AZD1222 COVID-19 vaccine. Clones were read by immunoSEQ multiplex PCR, and TCRdb kept only the in-frame ones, dropping some. The table records about 190,000 clones, approximately 91% of them present only once. Specimen: peripheral blood, collected on day 0 of AZD1222 vaccination. The origin of the receptors is an adult in good health.

The chain recombines TRBV6-1 with TRBJ2-1; 7 bases line up with TRBD1. Trimming took 0 bases from V and 6 from J; bases not matched to a gene: 8. There are 16 residues in the CDR3. Germline V CDR1 and CDR2: MNHNS, SASEGT. CDR3 nucleotides: TGTGCCAGCAGTGAAGCAGACAGGGTTAGGGGCAATGAGCAGTTCTTC. This encodes CASSEADRVRGNEQFF.

This clone was seen only a few times. V and J are TRBV6-2 or TRBV6-3 and TRBJ1-2; D might be TRBD1 (6 bases). This CDR3 is built from 16 residues. V was cut by 6 bases and J by 3 bases, with 20 bases left in between. The germline V gene encodes CDR1 MNHEY and CDR2 SVGEGT. The CDR3 DNA follows: TGTGCCAGCAGACCTCCGGGACACTTGTTGGACTATGGCTACACCTTC. It translates to CASRPPGHLLDYGYTF.

This sequence joins TRBV7-2 and TRBJ2-1; 9 bases are shared with TRBD2. Germline V CDR1 and CDR2: SGHTA, FQGNSA. The CDR3 has 17 amino acids. With V trimmed by 2 bases and J by 5 bases, 10 bases remained unmatched. The CDR3 loop reads CASSLLAREGLDNEQFF. As DNA, the CDR3 is TGTGCCAGCAGCTTATTGGCGCGGGAGGGTCTCGACAATGAGCAGTTCTTC.

The chain uses TRBV7-3 and TRBJ2-3; the D gene is possibly TRBD1 (5 bases). V lost 2 bases, J lost 6 bases, and 15 bases lay in between. Per the germline V gene, CDR1 is SGHTA and CDR2 is FQGTGA. The CDR3 runs 15 residues. CDR3: CASSLWQGSSDTQYF. CDR3 coding DNA: TGTGCCAGCAGCTTATGGCAGGGCAGCTCCGATACGCAGTATTTT.

J is TRBJ1-4 and V is TRBV7-9; TRBD1 matches at 9 bases. Germline V gene data show CDR1 as SEHNR and CDR2 as FQNEAQ (reference sequence). Trimming cost V 5 bases and J 7 bases; bases outside gene matches: 5. This CDR3 has 14 amino acids. Here the CDR3 reads CASSRGQGGEKLFF. CDR3 DNA sequence: TGTGCCAGCAGCAGGGGACAGGGCGGTGAAAAACTGTTTTTT.

The rearrangement joins TRBV4-1 to TRBJ2-5; 9 bases agree with TRBD2. The germline gives CDR1 MGHRA, CDR2 YSYEKL. J lost 2 bases, V lost 3 bases, and 13 bases had no gene match. The CDR3 runs 18 residues. The CDR3 coding sequence is TGCGCCAGCAGCCAGGTCCTGAGCGGGGGGTCACTTCAAGAGACCCAGTACTTC. This translates into CASSQVLSGGSLQETQYF.

The chain combines TRBV7-8 with TRBJ1-3; the D gene is possibly TRBD1 (5 bases). Trimming pared 0 bases from V and 4 bases from J, leaving 19 bases between. This CDR3 is 18 amino acids long. CDR1 SGHVS and CDR2 FQNEAQ come from the germline V gene. CDR3 sequence (DNA): TGTGCCAGCAGCTTAGCACGCCCAGGCCGATCAGGGGGAAACACCATATATTTT. Protein: CASSLARPGRSGGNTIYF.

The rearrangement joins TRBV20-1 to TRBJ2-1, with 9 positions matching TRBD2. Losses at the gene ends were 4 bases for V and 4 bases for J; bases not matched to a gene: 11. This CDR3 comprises 16 residues. CDR1 is DFQATT and CDR2 is SNEGSKA in the germline V gene (reference sequence). The DNA for the CDR3 is TGCAGTGCTATTGAGGGTAGCGGGAGTGGATACAATGAGCAGTTCTTC. Amino acid sequence: CSAIEGSGSGYNEQFF.

The V call is TRBV18, the J call TRBJ1-2; 8 nucleotides agree with TRBD1. The CDR3 runs 13 residues. Germline V CDR1 and CDR2: KGHSH, LQKENI. V lost 4 bases and J lost 3; bases outside the gene matches: 1. In DNA form, the CDR3 reads TGTGCCAGCTCACAGGACAGGGACTATGGCTACACCTTC. Its translation: CASSQDRDYGYTF.

The rearrangement links TRBV28 to TRBJ1-5; no clear D gene. Germline CDR1 and CDR2: MDHEN and SYDVKM. Trimming left V 7 bases short and J 4 bases short, with 11 bases between. The CDR3 contains 13 residues. CDR3 sequence reads: CASTGGNNQPQHF. Written as DNA, the CDR3 is TGTGCCAGCACGGGAGGGAATAATCAGCCCCAGCATTTT. Together with reference TRBV28 and TRBJ1-5, the CDR3 gives the full variable domain: DVKVTQSSRYLVKRTGEKVFLECVQDMDHENMFWYRQDPGLGLRLIYFSYDVKMKEKGDIPEGYSVSREKKERFSLILESASTNQTSMYLCASTGGNNQPQHFGDGTRLSIL.